This TCR beta chain is from a study of T cells after posttransplantation cyclophosphamide. Busulfan-fludarabine conditioning, marrow transplant, and cyclophosphamide on days +3 and +4 were administered. Comment on this clone: What it binds is unknown.

Clones were read by immunoSEQ multiplex PCR, and TCRdb kept only the in-frame ones, dropping some. The sample carries about 10,000 clones, 80% to 90% recorded once. J gave up 5 bases and V 2 bases, and 2 bases lay outside the gene matches. The CDR3 has 13 residues. The V gene's germline CDR1 is MGHRA and CDR2 YSYEKL. Study observations and caveats: Later post-transplant blood repertoires were often dominated by donor CD8+ memory clones. TRB clonality was highly associated with recipient CMV seropositivity and reactivation. Skin or GI-infiltrating T cells shared few TRB sequences with blood.

This material consisted of PBMCs, taken after allogeneic stem cell transplant with posttransplant cyclophosphamide. The genes are TRBV4-1 and TRBJ1-1; 7 bases agree with TRBD1. The receptor was derived from a female patient between 50 and 59 years old who received an allogeneic stem cell transplant from a related donor, was CMV-positive, and had no GVHD. Some T cells may arise from the graft donor. As DNA, the CDR3 is TGCGCCAGCAGCCAACCAGGGGGGACTGAAGCTTTCTTT. This translates into CASSQPGGTEAFF.